One sample yielded the 14 T cell receptor beta chains listed below, sequenced in a study of cytomegalovirus exposure and HLA in healthy donors. The PCR contained 60 Vbeta and 13 Jbeta primers. Produced via immunoSEQ multiplex PCR; TCRdb's table is partial and in-frame only. The data contain more than 150,000 clones, about 79% of them singletons. Sequences were obtained from PBMCs. The receptor source for this set is a man between 18 and 29 years old in good health and CMV-seronegative.

The chain employs TRBV7-9 and TRBJ2-7; 10 positions agree with TRBD1. The CDR3 totals 16 residues. Germline assignment: CDR1 SEHNR and CDR2 FQNEAQ (reference sequence). The junction had 13 bases not matched to a gene; V was cut back by 5 bases and J by 6 bases. The CDR3 region has the DNA TGTGCCAGCAGCCCCAACCGGGACAGGGGATTCTCCGAGCAGTACTTC. Residues: CASSPNRDRGFSEQYF.

The V call is TRBV6-5, the J call TRBJ1-4, with TRBD1 identical over 7 bases. There are 14 residues in the CDR3. Trimming took 4 bases from V and 8 from J; bases not matched to a gene: 7. CDR1 is MNHEY and CDR2 is SVGAGI in the germline V gene. CDR3 DNA sequence: TGTGCCAGCAGTTCAAGGACAGGCTTCGAAAAACTGTTTTTT. Residues: CASSSRTGFEKLFF.

CDR3: CASSLGRGGYTF. DNA for the CDR3: TGTGCCAGCAGTTTGGGTCGAGGCGGCTACACCTTC. The chain combines TRBV28 with TRBJ1-2; D not resolved. CDR1 is MDHEN and CDR2 is SYDVKM in the germline V gene. V was cut by 3 bases and J by 8 bases, with 10 bases left in between. This CDR3 has 12 amino acids.

The sample holds one count of this clone. The gene calls are TRBV5-6 and TRBJ1-2; the match to TRBD1 covers 7 bases. The V gene's germline CDR1 is SGHDT and CDR2 YYEEEE. J gave up 4 bases and V 5 bases, and 11 bases lay outside the gene matches. The CDR3 contains 15 residues. CDR3 sequence: CASRHGTDSTYGYTF. Here the CDR3 DNA reads TGTGCCAGCAGGCATGGGACAGATTCTACCTATGGCTACACCTTC.

This chain uses TRBV28 with TRBJ2-5; possible D gene TRBD1, 6 bases. TRBJ2-7 matches the DNA end more closely, so the J call is doubtful. Germline CDR1 is MDHEN and CDR2 is SYDVKM. This CDR3 region has 14 residues. CDR3 protein: CASLTQGPPHEQYF. DNA for the CDR3: TGTGCCAGCCTTACCCAGGGGCCTCCCCACGAGCAGTACTTC.

The chain employs TRBV10-3 and TRBJ1-5; D might be TRBD1 (6 bases). This CDR3 contains 13 residues. V was cut by 5 bases and J by 7 bases, with 12 bases left in between. The germline V gene encodes CDR1 ENHRY and CDR2 SYGVKD. The DNA of the CDR3 is TGTGCCATCAGTTACAGGGTTGGACAGCCCCAGCATTTT. Translation: CAISYRVGQPQHF.

The J gene is TRBJ2-7, the V gene TRBV29-1; D not resolved. This CDR3 region has 11 residues. Trimming removed 4 bases from V and 4 bases from J, with 8 bases in between. Germline V gene data show CDR1 as SQVTM and CDR2 as ANQGSEA. The CDR3 nucleotides read TGCAGCGTTGGAACTGGTTACGAGCAGTACTTC. It yields the protein CSVGTGYEQYF.

The sample holds a few counts of this clone. The chain carries TRBV6-5 and TRBJ2-7; 8 bases match TRBD2. Germline lookup yields CDR1 MNHEY and CDR2 SVGAGI. V shed 5 bases and J 2 bases; nucleotides not matched to a gene: 8. This CDR3 is built from 15 residues. CDR3 sequence: CASSVSGAGAYEQYF. The CDR3 DNA follows: TGTGCCAGCAGTGTGAGCGGAGCGGGAGCCTACGAGCAGTACTTC.

This sequence joins TRBV6-5 and TRBJ1-2; 7 nucleotides agree with TRBD1. Germline values: CDR1 MNHEY, CDR2 SVGAGI. The CDR3 spans 12 residues. V dropped 7 bases and J dropped 8; count of bases not matched to a gene: 7. The CDR3 bases are TGTGCCAGCACCGACAGGGTAGGGGGCTACACCTTC. Amino acids: CASTDRVGGYTF.

This chain uses TRBV7-9 with TRBJ1-1, with a weak D call TRBD1 (5 bases). Germline V lookup: CDR1 SEHNR, CDR2 FQNEAQ (reference sequence). The V and J ends lost 5 bases and 5 bases respectively, with 18 bases between them. The CDR3 is made up of 15 amino acids. The CDR3 DNA sequence: TGTGCCAGCAGCCCACCCCAGGGTTCAAGGACTGAAGCTTTCTTT. It yields the protein CASSPPQGSRTEAFF.

The gene calls are TRBV16 and TRBJ2-7; TRBD2 is a possible D gene (5 bases). The V end lost 1 base, the J end lost 6 bases, and 16 bases lay between the germline ends. The CDR3 is made up of 15 amino acids. Germline values: CDR1 KGHSY, CDR2 FQNENV. The CDR3 protein is CASSQLGTSLGEQYF. The DNA of the CDR3 is TGTGCCAGCAGCCAATTGGGCACTAGTCTTGGCGAGCAGTACTTC.

V is TRBV7-8 and J is TRBJ2-2; D is possibly TRBD1 (6 bases). V was pared by 7 bases and J by 5 bases, with 17 bases between. The CDR3 spans 15 residues. Germline loops: CDR1 SGHVS, CDR2 FQNEAQ. CDR3 amino acids: CASTKGRGRTGELFF. The CDR3 nucleotides read TGTGCCAGCACGAAAGGCAGGGGTAGGACCGGGGAGCTGTTTTTT. Full variable domain (remainder filled in from reference TRBV7-8 and TRBJ2-2): GAGVSQSPRYKVAKRGQDVALRCDPISGHVSLFWYQQALGQGPEFLTYFQNEAQLDKSGLPSDRFFAERPEGSVSTLKIQRTQQEDSAVYLCASTKGRGRTGELFFGEGSRLTVL.

This clone has a handful of counts. The J gene is TRBJ2-4, the V gene TRBV14; TRBD2 agrees at 7 bases. This CDR3 spans 15 amino acids. V shed 0 bases and J 7 bases; nucleotides not matched to a gene: 6. The germline gives CDR1 SGHDN, CDR2 FVKESK. The CDR3 DNA sequence: TGTGCCAGCAGCCAAGATGACCAGCGGGACAACATTCAGTACTTC. It translates to CASSQDDQRDNIQYF.

This clone appeared once. The chain carries TRBV27 and TRBJ1-6; possible D gene TRBD1, 5 bases. The CDR3 is made up of 14 amino acids. V lost 9 bases and J lost 1, with 10 bases in between. Germline assignment: CDR1 MNHEY and CDR2 SMNVEV (reference sequence). The CDR3 nucleotides read TGTGCCAGTATGGGGGGATCCTATAATTCACCCCTCCACTTT. It encodes CASMGGSYNSPLHF.